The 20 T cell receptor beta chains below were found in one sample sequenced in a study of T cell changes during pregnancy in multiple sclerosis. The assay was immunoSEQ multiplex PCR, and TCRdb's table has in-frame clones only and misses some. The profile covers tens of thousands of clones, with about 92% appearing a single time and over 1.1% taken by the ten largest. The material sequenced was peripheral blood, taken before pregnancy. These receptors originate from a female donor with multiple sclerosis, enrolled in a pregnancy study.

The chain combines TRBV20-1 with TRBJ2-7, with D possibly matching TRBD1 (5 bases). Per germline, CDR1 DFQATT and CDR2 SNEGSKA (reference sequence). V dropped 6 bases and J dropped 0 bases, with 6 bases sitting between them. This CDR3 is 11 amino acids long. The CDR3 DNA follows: TGCAGTGCGGACAACTCCTACGAGCAGTACTTC. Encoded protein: CSADNSYEQYF.

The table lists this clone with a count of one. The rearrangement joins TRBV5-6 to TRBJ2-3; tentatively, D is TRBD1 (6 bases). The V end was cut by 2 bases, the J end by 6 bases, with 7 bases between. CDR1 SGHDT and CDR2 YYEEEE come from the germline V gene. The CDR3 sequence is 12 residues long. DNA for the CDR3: TGTGCCAGCAGCTTTCAGGGGGATACGCAGTATTTT. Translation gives CASSFQGDTQYF.

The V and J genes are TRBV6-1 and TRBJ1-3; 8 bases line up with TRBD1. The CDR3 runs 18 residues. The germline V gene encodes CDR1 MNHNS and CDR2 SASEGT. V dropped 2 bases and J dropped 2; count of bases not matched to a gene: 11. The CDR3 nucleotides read TGTGCCAGCAGTGAACAAGGACAGGGATCAGTGACTGGAAACACCATATATTTT. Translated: CASSEQGQGSVTGNTIYF.

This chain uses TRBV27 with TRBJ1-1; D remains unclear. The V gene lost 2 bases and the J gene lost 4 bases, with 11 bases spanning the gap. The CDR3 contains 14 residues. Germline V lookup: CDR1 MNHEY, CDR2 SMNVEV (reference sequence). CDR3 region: CASSLELRSTEAFF. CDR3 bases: TGTGCCAGCAGTTTAGAGTTACGAAGCACTGAAGCTTTCTTT.

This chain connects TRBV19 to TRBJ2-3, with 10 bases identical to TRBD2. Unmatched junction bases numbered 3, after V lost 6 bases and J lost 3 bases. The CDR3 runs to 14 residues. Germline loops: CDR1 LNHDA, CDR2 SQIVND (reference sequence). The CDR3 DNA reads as TGTGCCAGTAGAACTAGCGGGGTTACAGATACGCAGTATTTT. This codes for CASRTSGVTDTQYF.

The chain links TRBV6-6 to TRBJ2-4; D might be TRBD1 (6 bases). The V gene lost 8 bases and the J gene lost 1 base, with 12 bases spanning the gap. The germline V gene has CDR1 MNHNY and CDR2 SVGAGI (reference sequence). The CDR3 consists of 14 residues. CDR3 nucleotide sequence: TGTGCCAGCGGAGACAGGTTGGCCAAAAACATTCAGTACTTC. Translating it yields CASGDRLAKNIQYF.

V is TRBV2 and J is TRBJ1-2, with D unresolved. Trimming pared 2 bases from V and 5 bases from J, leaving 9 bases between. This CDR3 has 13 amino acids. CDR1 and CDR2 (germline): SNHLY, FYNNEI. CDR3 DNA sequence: TGTGCCAGCAGTGAATTCCGGGAGTATGGCTACACCTTC. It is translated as CASSEFREYGYTF.

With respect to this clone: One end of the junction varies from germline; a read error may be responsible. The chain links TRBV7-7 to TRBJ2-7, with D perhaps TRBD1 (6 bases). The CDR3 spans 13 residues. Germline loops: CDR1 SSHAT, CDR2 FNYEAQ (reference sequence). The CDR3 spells CASSLTEGGEQYF. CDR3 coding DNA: TGTGCTAGCAGCTTAACCGAAGGGGGTGAGCAGTACTTC.

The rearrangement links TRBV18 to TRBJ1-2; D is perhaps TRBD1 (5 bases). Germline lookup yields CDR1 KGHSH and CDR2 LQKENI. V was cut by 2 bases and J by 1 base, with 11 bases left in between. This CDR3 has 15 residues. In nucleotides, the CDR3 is TGTGCCAGCTCACCATGGGGCACCCTTAACTATGGCTACACCTTC. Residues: CASSPWGTLNYGYTF.

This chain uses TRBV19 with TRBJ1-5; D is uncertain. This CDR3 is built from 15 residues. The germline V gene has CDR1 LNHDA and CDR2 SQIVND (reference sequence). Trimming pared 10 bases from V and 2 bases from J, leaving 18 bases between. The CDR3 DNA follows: TGTGCCACCCAAGACGAGGTATTCGGCAATCAGCCCCAGCATTTT. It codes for CATQDEVFGNQPQHF.

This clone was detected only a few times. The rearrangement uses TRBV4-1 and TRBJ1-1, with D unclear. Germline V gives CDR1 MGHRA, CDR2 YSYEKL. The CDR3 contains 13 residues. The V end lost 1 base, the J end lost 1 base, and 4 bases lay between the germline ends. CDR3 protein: CASSQGRNTEAFF. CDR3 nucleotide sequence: TGCGCCAGCAGCCAAGGTCGGAACACTGAAGCTTTCTTT.

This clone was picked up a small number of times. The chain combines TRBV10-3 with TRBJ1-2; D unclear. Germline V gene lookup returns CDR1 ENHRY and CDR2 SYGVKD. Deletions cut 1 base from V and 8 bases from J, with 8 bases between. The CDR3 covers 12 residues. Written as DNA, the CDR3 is TGTGCCATCAGTGAGTTGGAGTACGGCTACACCTTC. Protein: CAISELEYGYTF.

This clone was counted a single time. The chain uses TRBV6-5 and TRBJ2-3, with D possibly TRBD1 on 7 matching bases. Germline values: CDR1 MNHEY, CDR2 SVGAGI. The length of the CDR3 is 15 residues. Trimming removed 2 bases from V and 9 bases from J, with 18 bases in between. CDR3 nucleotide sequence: TGTGCCAGCAGTTACGGCCCTCAGGGGGGCCGGACGCAGTATTTT. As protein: CASSYGPQGGRTQYF.

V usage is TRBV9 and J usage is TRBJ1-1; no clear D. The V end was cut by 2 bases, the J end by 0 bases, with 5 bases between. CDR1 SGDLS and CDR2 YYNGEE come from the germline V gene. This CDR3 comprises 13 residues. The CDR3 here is CASSVSVNTEAFF. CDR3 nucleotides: TGTGCCAGCAGCGTTTCGGTGAACACTGAAGCTTTCTTT.

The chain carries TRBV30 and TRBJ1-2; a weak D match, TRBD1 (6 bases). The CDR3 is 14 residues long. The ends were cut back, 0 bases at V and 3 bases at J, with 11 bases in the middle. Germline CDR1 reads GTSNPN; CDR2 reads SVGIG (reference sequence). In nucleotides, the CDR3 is TGTGCCTGGAGTGTACTTGGGGGCGACTATGGCTACACCTTC. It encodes CAWSVLGGDYGYTF.

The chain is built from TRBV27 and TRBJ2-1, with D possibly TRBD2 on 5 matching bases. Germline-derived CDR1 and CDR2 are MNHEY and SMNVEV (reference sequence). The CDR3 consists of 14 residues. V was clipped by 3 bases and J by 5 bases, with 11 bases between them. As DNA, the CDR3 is TGTGCCAGCAGTTTCGCCCCGGGAAACAATGAGCAGTTCTTC. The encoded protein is CASSFAPGNNEQFF.

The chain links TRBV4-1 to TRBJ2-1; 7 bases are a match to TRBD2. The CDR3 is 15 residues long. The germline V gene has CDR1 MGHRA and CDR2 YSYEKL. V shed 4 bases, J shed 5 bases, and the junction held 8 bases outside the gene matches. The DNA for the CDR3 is TGCGCCAGCAGCCCCACCGGGACTATTGACAATGAGCAGTTCTTC. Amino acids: CASSPTGTIDNEQFF.

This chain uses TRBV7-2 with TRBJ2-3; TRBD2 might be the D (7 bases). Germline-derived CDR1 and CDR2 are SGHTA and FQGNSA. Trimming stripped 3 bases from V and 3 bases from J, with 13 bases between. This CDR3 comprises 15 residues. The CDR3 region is CASSLGGGGTDTQYF. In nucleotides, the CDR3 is TGTGCCAGCAGCTTGGGGGGGGGCGGTACAGATACGCAGTATTTT.

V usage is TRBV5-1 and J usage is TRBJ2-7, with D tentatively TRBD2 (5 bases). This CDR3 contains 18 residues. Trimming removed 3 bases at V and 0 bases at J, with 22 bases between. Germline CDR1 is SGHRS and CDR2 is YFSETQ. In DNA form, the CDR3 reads TGCGCCAGCAGCTACAACCTGCGGGCCGCCAGCCGCTCCTACGAGCAGTACTTC. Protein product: CASSYNLRAASRSYEQYF.

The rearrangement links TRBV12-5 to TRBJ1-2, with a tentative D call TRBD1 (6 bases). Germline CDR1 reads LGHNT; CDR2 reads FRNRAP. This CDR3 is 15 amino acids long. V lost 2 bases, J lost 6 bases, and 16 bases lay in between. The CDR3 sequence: CASGLTRGRWDGYTF. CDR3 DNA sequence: TGTGCTAGTGGTTTGACCAGGGGTAGATGGGATGGCTACACCTTC.